This is a list of T cell receptor beta chains from one sample in a study of blood T cell repertoires in COVID-19. Profiling relied on immunoSEQ multiplex PCR, and the TCRdb table lists in-frame clones only, not all of them. The sample has fewer than 250,000 clones, 75% to 90% seen once. The sequenced sample was peripheral blood. These receptors all come from a man aged 55 to 69 with acute or convalescent COVID-19. The CDR3 runs from the conserved cysteine through the conserved F or W. D genes are given only for firm matches.

D gene | J gene | V gene | CDR3 protein | CDR3 DNA
NA | TRBJ1-1 | TRBV6-5 | CASSYSPKTLTEAFF | TGTGCCAGCAGTTACTCTCCTAAGACTTTAACTGAAGCTTTCTTT
NA | TRBJ2-1 | TRBV14 | CASSPRAELQFF | TGTGCCAGCAGCCCTAGAGCTGAATTGCAGTTCTTC
TRBD1 | TRBJ2-2 | TRBV10-3 | CAISPRTGNTGELFF | TGTGCCATCAGCCCCCGGACAGGGAACACCGGGGAGCTGTTTTTT
NA | TRBJ1-4 | TRBV5-1 | CASSLQGPTNEKLFF | TGCGCCAGCAGCTTGCAGGGTCCAACTAATGAAAAACTGTTTTTT
NA | TRBJ2-7 | TRBV5-6 | CASGRDSYEQYF | TGTGCCAGCGGACGGGACTCCTACGAGCAGTACTTC
TRBD2 | TRBJ2-1 | TRBV4-1 | CASSQVLAGTPREQFF | TGCGCCAGCAGCCAAGTCCTAGCGGGGACCCCCAGGGAGCAGTTCTTC
NA | TRBJ1-3 | TRBV7-8 | CASSFSAGRRSGNTIYF | TGTGCCAGCAGCTTTTCGGCGGGGCGTAGATCTGGAAACACCATATATTTT
NA | TRBJ1-1 | TRBV6-5 | CASSYRQGTEAFF | TGTGCCAGCAGTTACCGGCAGGGCACTGAAGCTTTCTTT
TRBD1 | TRBJ1-6 | TRBV28 | CASSLPLTGYNSPLHF | TGTGCCAGCAGTTTACCTCTGACAGGGTATAATTCACCCCTCCACTTT
TRBD2 | TRBJ2-7 | TRBV9 | CASSVGGRDWVEQYF | TGTGCCAGCAGCGTAGGAGGGAGGGATTGGGTTGAGCAGTACTTC
NA | TRBJ2-1 | TRBV27 | CASSLGGPYNEQFF | TGTGCCAGCAGTTTAGGGGGCCCTTACAATGAGCAGTTCTTC
TRBD2 | TRBJ2-1 | TRBV9 | CASSVERETSGRIYNEQFF | TGTGCCAGCAGCGTAGAAAGAGAGACTAGCGGGAGAATCTACAATGAGCAGTTCTTC
TRBD1 | TRBJ1-5 | TRBV6-5 | CASSYGQGGDQPQHF | TGTGCCAGCAGTTATGGACAGGGGGGGGATCAGCCCCAGCATTTT
TRBD2 | TRBJ2-5 | TRBV10-3 | CAISESMRTSGIRAQYF | TGTGCCATCAGTGAGTCGATGAGGACTAGCGGGATCCGTGCCCAGTACTTC
NA | TRBJ1-2 | TRBV4-2 | CASSQDWGLYGYTF | TGTGCCAGCAGCCAAGACTGGGGCCTCTATGGCTACACCTTC
TRBD1 | TRBJ2-7 | TRBV5-1 | CASSLTRQGPSYEQYF | TGCGCCAGCAGCTTAACCCGACAGGGGCCCTCCTACGAGCAGTACTTC